This note documents a single TCR beta chain sequence. What it recognizes is unknown. This entry belongs to a study of coeliac disease. Across the whole study: Coeliac patients had active, refractory type I, or gluten-free-diet-controlled disease. The study queried TRBV7-2 bias without high-resolution HLA data. The study's findings and limits: Intraepithelial and lamina propria fractions were not highly pure. In active celiac disease, intraepithelial and lamina propria TRB and TRG repertoires were less clonal than controls. According to the authors, this method cannot detect gliadin-specific T cells in an unbiased way.

Germline V lookup: CDR1 MGHDK, CDR2 SYGVNS. Trimming removed 4 bases from V and 1 base from J, with 4 bases in between. The CDR3 extends over 13 amino acids. TCRdb's table, derived via immunoSEQ multiplex PCR, lists solely in-frame clones and lacks some. The sample has 4,400 or so clones; less than 70% are singletons. This clonotype was sampled from a woman aged 18-29 years with active celiac disease. The sequenced material came from intraepithelial lymphocytes from the gut. The V gene is TRBV25-1, the J gene TRBJ2-2; D not resolved. The CDR3 sequence is CASSAGNTGELFF. CDR3 in DNA: TGTGCCAGCAGTGCCGGGAACACCGGGGAGCTGTTTTTT. The full variable domain, its missing parts supplied by reference TRBV25-1 and TRBJ2-2, is EADIYQTPRYLVIGTGKKITLECSQTMGHDKMYWYQQDPGMELHLIHYSYGVNSTEKGDLSSESTVSRIRTEHFPLTLESARPSHTSQYLCASSAGNTGELFFGEGSRLTVL.